Below, 27 T cell receptor beta chains from the same sample are listed, as sequenced in a study of T cell responses to AZD1222 COVID-19 vaccine. Clones were sequenced by immunoSEQ multiplex PCR, and TCRdb holds only the in-frame ones, with some missing. The table lists more than 95,000 clones, 70% to 90% of them singletons. Here the sequenced sample was peripheral blood, taken on day 0 of AZD1222 vaccination. The origin of the receptors is an adult in good health.

In this sample, this clone turned up a few times. Here the CDR3 reads CASSQGVGLAGGSLYNEQFF. CDR3 nucleotide sequence: TGTGCCAGCAGCCAAGGGGTGGGACTAGCGGGAGGTTCTCTCTACAATGAGCAGTTCTTC. This sequence joins TRBV14 and TRBJ2-1, with 15 bases aligning to TRBD2. V gave up 1 base and J gave up 3 bases; unmatched junction bases: 10. This CDR3 comprises 20 residues. Germline V CDR1 and CDR2: SGHDN, FVKESK.

Concerning this clone itself: The same CDR3 can be traced to other DNA sequences in this sample. V and J are TRBV28 and TRBJ1-2, with TRBD1 matching 9 bases. Germline values: CDR1 MDHEN, CDR2 SYDVKM. CDR3 length: 13 residues. With 6 bases clipped from V and 5 bases from J, the junction kept 4 bases outside the gene matches. The DNA of the CDR3 is TGTGCCAGCAGCTTGGGACAGGGTTATGGCTACACCTTC. Translation: CASSLGQGYGYTF.

The chain links TRBV11-3 to TRBJ2-5; D tentatively reads TRBD1 or TRBD2 (5 bases each). V lost 2 bases and J 5 bases, leaving 12 bases between the germline ends. Looked up from germline, CDR1 is SGHNT and CDR2 is YENEEA. CDR3 length: 14 residues. The CDR3 is CASSLQGDGETQYF. In DNA, the CDR3 is TGTGCCAGCAGCTTACAGGGAGATGGGGAGACCCAGTACTTC. Full variable domain (outside the CDR3, taken from reference TRBV11-3 and TRBJ2-5): EAGVVQSPRYKIIEKKQPVAFWCNPISGHNTLYWYLQNLGQGPELLIRYENEEAVDDSQLPKDRFSAERLKGVDSTLKIQPAELGDSAVYLCASSLQGDGETQYFGPGTRLLVL.

The chain uses TRBV7-9 and TRBJ2-5; D tentatively fits TRBD1 or TRBD2 (6 bases each). CDR1 is SEHNR and CDR2 is FQNEAQ in the germline V gene (reference sequence). The CDR3 length is 16 residues. Trimming cost V 1 base and J 6 bases, with 18 bases left between them. This CDR3 reads CASSLVSPGAHKTQYF. In nucleotides, the CDR3 is TGTGCCAGCAGCTTAGTCTCCCCGGGGGCCCATAAGACCCAGTACTTC. The full variable domain, with the rest looked up from reference TRBV7-9 and TRBJ2-5, is DTGVSQNPRHKITKRGQNVTFRCDPISEHNRLYWYRQTLGQGPEFLTYFQNEAQLEKSRLLSDRFSAERPKGSFSTLEIQRTEQGDSAMYLCASSLVSPGAHKTQYFGPGTRLLVL.

The chain links TRBV7-9 to TRBJ1-5; 7 bases map to TRBD1. V gave up 4 bases and J gave up 2 bases; unmatched junction bases: 8. The CDR3 contains 16 residues. The germline gives CDR1 SEHNR, CDR2 FQNEAQ (reference sequence). The CDR3 nucleotides are TGTGCCAGCAGCTCCCCAGGCGGGACAGGCAATCAGCCCCAGCATTTT. Translation: CASSSPGGTGNQPQHF.

This clone was found once. The chain carries TRBV2 and TRBJ1-5; no clear D. The CDR3 consists of 16 residues. V lost 0 bases to trimming and J lost 3 bases, with 12 bases between them. Per germline, CDR1 SNHLY and CDR2 FYNNEI. The CDR3 sequence is CASSEALRGFNQPQHF. In nucleotides, the CDR3 is TGTGCCAGCAGTGAAGCGCTTCGAGGGTTCAATCAGCCCCAGCATTTT.

The chain links TRBV2 to TRBJ2-3; 13 bases map to TRBD2. In germline, CDR1 is SNHLY, CDR2 FYNNEI. The CDR3 sequence is 18 residues long. V shed 6 bases, J shed 0 bases, and the junction held 9 bases outside the gene matches. In DNA, the CDR3 is TGTGCCAGCAGAACCAGACTAGCGGGGGGCACTAGCACAGATACGCAGTATTTT. Its protein product is CASRTRLAGGTSTDTQYF.

J is TRBJ1-2 and V is TRBV10-1; the D is unclear. Per the germline V gene, CDR1 is WNHNN and CDR2 is SYGVQD (reference sequence). With 3 bases removed from V and 4 bases from J, the gap between germline ends came to 12 bases. The CDR3 consists of 14 residues. CDR3 in amino acids: CASSDRGSPYGYTF. CDR3 nucleotide sequence: TGCGCCAGCAGTGATCGAGGCAGCCCCTATGGCTACACCTTC.

This rearrangement joins TRBV11-3 to TRBJ1-2, with a weak D call TRBD1 (6 bases). Germline CDR1 SGHNT, CDR2 YENEEA. Deletions cut 4 bases from V and 8 bases from J, with 17 bases between. CDR3 length: 14 residues. CDR3 loop: CASSSVGGPGGYTF. DNA for the CDR3: TGTGCCAGCAGCTCCGTTGGGGGCCCCGGGGGCTACACCTTC.

The chain uses TRBV29-1 and TRBJ1-1; unclear D gene. The CDR3 runs to 14 residues. Trimming took 2 bases from V and 0 from J, leaving 10 bases between them. The germline gives CDR1 SQVTM, CDR2 ANQGSEA. The CDR3 coding sequence is TGCAGCGTTGAATTGAACGGACTGAACACTGAAGCTTTCTTT. As protein: CSVELNGLNTEAFF.

The chain recombines TRBV10-3 with TRBJ1-2, with D tentatively TRBD1 (5 bases). V was clipped by 3 bases and J by 7 bases, with 18 bases between them. Germline V gene data show CDR1 as ENHRY and CDR2 as SYGVKD. The CDR3 has 15 amino acids. CDR3: CAISERRLRGGGYTF. The CDR3 region has the DNA TGTGCCATCAGTGAACGACGGTTAAGGGGCGGTGGCTACACCTTC.

V is TRBV7-2 and J is TRBJ1-6; D gene unclear. The germline V gene has CDR1 SGHTA and CDR2 FQGNSA. The CDR3 covers 14 residues. Deletions cut 5 bases from V and 6 bases from J, with 11 bases between. This CDR3 reads CASSPVGGNSPLHF. The DNA of the CDR3 is TGTGCCAGCAGCCCCGTGGGTGGTAATTCACCCCTCCACTTT.

The rearrangement joins TRBV12-5 to TRBJ2-3; TRBD1 matches 12 bases. Germline V gives CDR1 LGHNT, CDR2 FRNRAP. This CDR3 spans 19 amino acids. The ends lost 1 base at V and 6 bases at J; junction bases unmatched: 14. DNA of the CDR3: TGTGCTAGTGGTTTGGACGCTCACCCGGGACAGGGGGCGCCGGATACGCAGTATTTT. It codes for CASGLDAHPGQGAPDTQYF.

The J gene is TRBJ1-1, the V gene TRBV9; possibly TRBD1 for D (5 bases). The CDR3 contains 17 residues. Trimming removed 0 bases from V and 2 bases from J, with 17 bases in between. The germline CDR1 and CDR2 sequences are SGDLS and YYNGEE. In DNA form, the CDR3 reads TGTGCCAGCAGCGTAGACCCCACGGGGGATAGTAACACTGAAGCTTTCTTT. It codes for CASSVDPTGDSNTEAFF.

The chain links TRBV4-1 to TRBJ2-2, with a possible D match to TRBD2 (6 bases). CDR3 length: 13 amino acids. Deletions cut 5 bases from V and 7 bases from J, with 11 bases between. Germline CDR1 is MGHRA and CDR2 is YSYEKL. The CDR3 DNA reads TGCGCCAGCAGCGCGCCCGGGAGCGGGGAGCTGTTTTTT. Amino acids: CASSAPGSGELFF.

This chain uses TRBV14 with TRBJ1-2, with D possibly TRBD1 on 5 matching bases. The V gene's germline CDR1 is SGHDN and CDR2 FVKESK. There are 15 residues in the CDR3. Deletions cut 1 base from V and 4 bases from J, with 13 bases between. Here the CDR3 reads CASSQVVGVGYGYTF. Written as DNA, the CDR3 is TGTGCCAGCAGCCAAGTGGTAGGGGTCGGCTATGGCTACACCTTC.

The rearrangement joins TRBV5-1 to TRBJ2-7, with a possible D match to TRBD2 (7 bases). In germline, CDR1 is SGHRS, CDR2 YFSETQ. The V end lost 0 bases, the J end lost 5 bases, and 15 bases lay between the germline ends. The CDR3 runs to 15 residues. CDR3: CASSLGGGTLDEQYF. The CDR3 bases are TGCGCCAGCAGCTTGGGGGGGGGCACCCTCGACGAGCAGTACTTC. The whole variable domain, remainder taken from reference TRBV5-1 and TRBJ2-7, is KAGVTQTPRYLIKTRGQQVTLSCSPISGHRSVSWYQQTPGQGLQFLFEYFSETQRNKGNFPGRFSGRQFSNSRSEMNVSTLELGDSALYLCASSLGGGTLDEQYFGPGTRLTVT.

The chain recombines TRBV6-5 with TRBJ1-3, with 11 nucleotides matching TRBD1. Losses at the gene ends were 4 bases for V and 4 bases for J; bases not matched to a gene: 3. Germline CDR1 and CDR2: MNHEY and SVGAGI. The CDR3 has 15 amino acids. The CDR3 nucleotides are TGTGCCAGCAGTTCCGGGACAGGGGGAGGAAACACCATATATTTT. Protein sequence: CASSSGTGGGNTIYF.

The rearrangement links TRBV6-5 to TRBJ1-5, with D perhaps matching TRBD1 (6 bases). V lost 6 bases and J 0 bases, leaving 12 bases between the germline ends. Per germline, CDR1 MNHEY and CDR2 SVGAGI. There are 15 residues in the CDR3. The CDR3 coding sequence is TGTGCCAGCAGCACAGGGACTACTAGCAATCAGCCCCAGCATTTT. The encoded protein is CASSTGTTSNQPQHF.

The chain carries TRBV7-3 and TRBJ2-1; a weak D match, TRBD2 (5 bases). This CDR3 contains 15 residues. With 5 bases removed from V and 0 bases from J, the gap between germline ends came to 11 bases. Germline V gene data show CDR1 as SGHTA and CDR2 as FQGTGA. As DNA, the CDR3 is TGTGCCAGCAGCGCCGGGGTGGGCTCCTACAATGAGCAGTTCTTC. Encoded protein: CASSAGVGSYNEQFF.

The V and J genes are TRBV6-4 and TRBJ2-1; D possibly uses TRBD1 or TRBD2 (6 bases each). The ends were cut back, 3 bases at V and 4 bases at J, with 16 bases in the middle. This CDR3 is built from 16 residues. From germline, CDR1 is MRHNA and CDR2 SNTAGT. Here the CDR3 DNA reads TGTGCCAGCAGTGAATCCCCGGAGGGGGAATACAATGAGCAGTTCTTC. Encoded protein: CASSESPEGEYNEQFF.

The chain joins TRBV18 to TRBJ1-1; D not resolved. Germline V CDR1 and CDR2: KGHSH, LQKENI. The CDR3 is 13 residues long. V was cut by 4 bases and J by 1 base, with 7 bases left in between. The CDR3 DNA follows: TGTGCCAGCTCACGTGACGAGAACACTGAAGCTTTCTTT. This codes for CASSRDENTEAFF.

The V and J genes are TRBV28 and TRBJ1-2; D not certain. The V gene lost 3 bases and the J gene lost 2 bases, with 10 bases spanning the gap. Per germline, CDR1 MDHEN and CDR2 SYDVKM. The CDR3 loop spans 14 amino acids. Here the CDR3 reads CASSLAGLNYGYTF. The DNA for the CDR3 is TGTGCCAGCAGTTTGGCGGGCCTCAACTATGGCTACACCTTC.

V gene TRBV10-3 combines with J gene TRBJ1-2, with 11 positions matching TRBD1. CDR3 length: 14 amino acids. J lost 7 bases, V lost 5 bases, and 6 bases had no gene match. Germline CDR1 and CDR2: ENHRY and SYGVKD. The DNA for the CDR3 is TGTGCCATCAGTTCACCGGGACAGGGGGGTGGCTACACCTTC. Translation gives CAISSPGQGGGYTF.

As for this clone: The sample holds other DNA sequences that translate to the same CDR3. The V gene is TRBV28, the J gene TRBJ2-5, with D uncertain. V was cut by 2 bases and J by 5 bases, with 3 bases left in between. Germline values: CDR1 MDHEN, CDR2 SYDVKM. This CDR3 comprises 11 residues. CDR3 residues: CASSLRETQYF. CDR3 bases: TGTGCCAGCAGTTTAAGGGAGACCCAGTACTTC.

The V gene is TRBV6-5, the J gene TRBJ2-1, with a weak D call TRBD1 (6 bases). This CDR3 contains 14 residues. Trimming cost V 5 bases and J 5 bases, with 13 bases left between them. CDR1 and CDR2 (germline): MNHEY, SVGAGI. The CDR3 DNA reads as TGTGCCAGCAGTCTCGGGACACATAACAATGAGCAGTTCTTC. Its translation is CASSLGTHNNEQFF.

J is TRBJ2-1 and V is TRBV7-3; D unresolved. The CDR3 totals 16 residues. Germline V CDR1 and CDR2: SGHTA, FQGTGA. Trimming took off 1 base at V and 4 bases at J, with 14 bases between the two ends. Written as DNA, the CDR3 is TGTGCCAGCAGCTTAAAGCCTACCCACCTTTACAATGAGCAGTTCTTC. Its translation is CASSLKPTHLYNEQFF.